The 26 T cell receptor beta chains presented below share a single source sample, sequenced in a study of HIV-infected patients and healthy controls. Around 0.5 ug RNA was reverse transcribed with alpha and beta constant-region primers. Separate chain-specific third strand synthesis with multiplexing indices produced the alpha and beta libraries. TCRdb called the 5' RACE reads again in MiXCR, with one record for every CDR3 protein. The table lists about 16,000 distinct CDR3 sequences, more than 7.5% of them singletons. Whole blood was used without fractionation, so all unsorted peripheral T cells were included. The sample comprised blood. The source of these receptors is an adult in good health.

This clonotype is deemed medium-sized. V usage is TRBV24-1 and J usage is TRBJ2-3; possible D gene TRBD2, 6 bases. V dropped 7 bases and J dropped 6 bases, with 13 bases sitting between them. The CDR3 has 13 amino acids. CDR1 KGHDR and CDR2 SFDVKD come from the germline V gene. CDR3 loop: CATRGGMGDTQYF. CDR3 DNA sequence: TGTGCCACCAGGGGCGGGATGGGCGATACGCAGTATTTT.

This clonotype was seen at least ten times. The chain has TRBV6-6 and TRBJ2-7; D not resolved. From germline, CDR1 is MNHNY and CDR2 SVGAGI (reference sequence). Deletions cut 6 bases from V and 3 bases from J, with 18 bases between. The CDR3 sequence is 15 residues long. CDR3 bases: TGTGCCAGCAGAAGCGTTATGAGCGCGGACTACGAGCAGTACGTC. Amino acids: CASRSVMSADYEQYV.

The V and J genes are TRBV5-1 and TRBJ2-3; 12 nucleotides agree with TRBD2. Germline V gene sequence: CDR1 SGHRS, CDR2 YFSETQ. This CDR3 is 17 amino acids long. V was pared by 4 bases and J by 0 bases, with 6 bases of the junction left unmatched. DNA of the CDR3: TGCGCCAGCAGCGCCCGACTAGCGGGGGATAGCACAGATACGCAGTATTTT. This translates into CASSARLAGDSTDTQYF.

This clonotype has ten or more counts. The chain links TRBV7-2 to TRBJ2-3, with TRBD2 matching over 8 bases. V shed 2 bases, J shed 1 base, and the junction held 5 bases outside the gene matches. Germline V lookup: CDR1 SGHTA, CDR2 FQGNSA. The length of the CDR3 is 16 residues. The CDR3 region is CASSLSGRAGTDTQYF. CDR3 sequence (DNA): TGTGCCAGCAGCTTATCCGGGAGGGCCGGCACAGATACGCAGTATTTT.

This clonotype was counted at least ten times. This chain joins TRBV20-1 and TRBJ2-1; either TRBD1 or TRBD2 may fit D (5 bases each). Per germline, CDR1 DFQATT and CDR2 SNEGSKA (reference sequence). V was shortened by 2 bases and J by 4 bases, with 12 bases between the two germline ends. CDR3 length: 14 amino acids. In DNA form, the CDR3 reads TGCAGTGCTAGACGGGACGTGGGGTACAATGAGCAGTTCTTC. It encodes CSARRDVGYNEQFF.

The table lists this clonotype with a count of one. The V call is TRBV20-1, the J call TRBJ2-3; tentatively, D is TRBD2 (5 bases). The length of the CDR3 is 15 residues. Trimming removed 1 base at V and 0 bases at J, with 11 bases between. Germline V gene sequence: CDR1 DFQATT, CDR2 SNEGSKA (reference sequence). This CDR3 reads CSARGPAASTDTQYF. DNA for the CDR3: TGCAGTGCTAGAGGGCCAGCGGCTAGCACAGATACGCAGTATTTT.

This clonotype has only a few counts. V is TRBV12-3 or TRBV12-4 and J is TRBJ2-6; 13 bases are a match to TRBD2. The CDR3 is 17 residues long. V trimming: 5 bases; J trimming: 2 bases; junction bases outside the gene matches: 3. CDR3 protein: CASSTLAGGPGANVLTF. CDR3 coding DNA: TGTGCCAGCAGTACACTAGCGGGAGGGCCTGGGGCCAACGTCCTGACTTTC.

This clonotype has ten or more counts. This chain uses TRBV7-9 with TRBJ2-3; 7 bases line up with TRBD2. Germline loops: CDR1 SEHNR, CDR2 FQNEAQ (reference sequence). Losses at the gene ends were 7 bases for V and 5 bases for J; bases not matched to a gene: 18. CDR3 length: 17 amino acids. Here the CDR3 DNA reads TGTGCCAGCAAACCTGCCTTGCGGGAGCTTGCCCGAGATACGCAGTATTTT. This sequence encodes CASKPALRELARDTQYF.

The chain combines TRBV19 with TRBJ2-5, with D hard to call. V was shortened by 3 bases and J by 0 bases, with 20 bases between the two germline ends. CDR1 LNHDA and CDR2 SQIVND come from the germline V gene (reference sequence). The length of the CDR3 is 18 residues. CDR3 coding DNA: TGTGCCAGTAGTATCCGGACCACAACGGCGGCGTACCAAGAGACCCAGTACTTC. Translated, it gives CASSIRTTTAAYQETQYF.

This clonotype was observed at least ten times. The chain employs TRBV10-2 and TRBJ1-2, with D perhaps TRBD1 (5 bases). V lost 6 bases and J 4 bases, leaving 12 bases between the germline ends. The length of the CDR3 is 13 residues. Germline lookup yields CDR1 WSHSY and CDR2 SAAADI. The chain's CDR3 is CASRVDSRYGYTF. The CDR3 nucleotides are TGCGCCAGCAGAGTCGACAGCCGCTATGGCTACACCTTC.

This clonotype was seen at least ten times. The chain employs TRBV28 and TRBJ2-7, with 10 positions matching TRBD1. The CDR3 is 16 amino acids. The trim removed 6 bases at V and 4 bases at J, leaving 12 bases unmatched. The V gene's germline CDR1 is MDHEN and CDR2 SYDVKM. DNA for the CDR3: TGTGCCAGCAGCCTTCGACAGGGGGCTTTTTCGTACGAGCAGTACGTC. As protein: CASSLRQGAFSYEQYV.

This clonotype was counted only a few times. The rearrangement links TRBV5-4 to TRBJ1-2, with 7 bases matching TRBD1. Per the germline V gene, CDR1 is SGHNT and CDR2 is YYREEE (reference sequence). This CDR3 comprises 14 residues. With V trimmed by 2 bases and J by 0 bases, 1 base remained unmatched. CDR3 DNA: TGTGCCAGCAGCTTACAGGGGTCTAACTATGGCTACACCTTC. Translated: CASSLQGSNYGYTF.

This clonotype came up many times. V gene TRBV3-1 combines with J gene TRBJ2-3, with 11 positions matching TRBD2. Germline trimming cut 4 bases from V and 4 bases from J; bases unmatched to any gene: 4. Germline values: CDR1 LGHDT, CDR2 YNNKEL (reference sequence). The CDR3 totals 15 residues. CDR3 DNA sequence: TGTGCCAGCAGCCTCACTAGCGGGAGAGCAGATACGCAGTATTTT. It is translated as CASSLTSGRADTQYF.

This clonotype is labeled as medium-sized. V gene TRBV4-1 combines with J gene TRBJ2-1; the match to TRBD2 covers 8 bases. CDR3 length: 17 amino acids. V lost 2 bases to trimming and J lost 8 bases; unmatched junction nucleotides: 14. The germline gives CDR1 MGHRA, CDR2 YSYEKL. The CDR3 sequence is CASSQLRAGRAVDEQFF. DNA for the CDR3: TGCGCCAGCAGCCAACTACGGGCCGGGAGGGCAGTGGATGAGCAGTTCTTC.

This sequence joins TRBV18 and TRBJ1-2; D may be TRBD1 (6 bases). Germline CDR1 and CDR2: KGHSH and LQKENI. Trimming took off 5 bases at V and 3 bases at J, with 13 bases between the two ends. CDR3 size: 14 residues. Written as DNA, the CDR3 is TGTGCCAGCTCAATCAACAGGGACGACTATGGCTACACCTTC. This sequence encodes CASSINRDDYGYTF. Full variable domain (missing parts from reference TRBV18 and TRBJ1-2): NAGVMQNPRHLVRRRGQEARLRCSPMKGHSHVYWYRQLPEEGLKFMVYLQKENIIDESGMPKERFSAEFPKEGPSILRIQQVVRGDSAAYFCASSINRDDYGYTFGSGTRLTVV.

This clonotype was found a few times. The V call is TRBV5-6, the J call TRBJ2-2; TRBD1 agrees at 9 bases. The CDR3 runs to 16 residues. Germline values: CDR1 SGHDT, CDR2 YYEEEE. Losses at the gene ends were 4 bases for V and 5 bases for J; bases not matched to a gene: 9. CDR3 in DNA: TGTGCCAGCAGCCGAGAGGGACAGGGTCGGACCGGGGAGCTGTTTTTT. Amino acids: CASSREGQGRTGELFF.

The rearrangement joins TRBV19 to TRBJ2-1; tentatively, D is TRBD1 or TRBD2 (6 bases each). The CDR3 runs 17 residues. Deletions cut 2 bases from V and 0 bases from J, with 14 bases between. CDR1 and CDR2 from the germline V gene are LNHDA and SQIVND (reference sequence). CDR3: CASSILGGPSSYNEQFF. The CDR3 region has the DNA TGTGCCAGTAGTATATTGGGGGGCCCTAGCTCCTACAATGAGCAGTTCTTC.

In this sample, this clonotype turned up many times. V and J are TRBV7-3 and TRBJ2-1; maybe TRBD1 (6 bases). The CDR3 extends over 12 amino acids. Germline V gene sequence: CDR1 SGHTA, CDR2 FQGTGA. V lost 5 bases and J 7 bases, leaving 9 bases between the germline ends. CDR3 sequence reads: CASSPGENEQFF. The DNA of the CDR3 is TGTGCCAGCAGCCCAGGGGAAAATGAGCAGTTCTTC.

This clonotype has ten or more counts. V is TRBV28 and J is TRBJ1-4; D unclear. Germline V CDR1 and CDR2: MDHEN, SYDVKM. V was pared by 2 bases and J by 8 bases, with 18 bases between. This CDR3 has 16 residues. CDR3 region: CASSLANSLEDEKLFF. CDR3 DNA sequence: TGTGCCAGCAGTTTAGCGAACAGCCTGGAGGACGAAAAACTGTTTTTT.

There are many counts of this clonotype. The rearrangement uses TRBV19 and TRBJ1-5; 7 nucleotides line up with TRBD1. The V segment lost 7 bases and the J segment 3 bases; nucleotides outside the gene matches: 9. The CDR3 has 15 amino acids. Germline V gene sequence: CDR1 LNHDA, CDR2 SQIVND (reference sequence). This CDR3 is CASMPGQQNNQPQHF. CDR3 coding DNA: TGTGCCAGTATGCCGGGACAGCAAAACAATCAGCCCCAGCATTTT.

This clonotype was detected many times. The J gene is TRBJ1-1, the V gene TRBV18; 7 bases are a match to TRBD1. V shed 2 bases, J shed 0 bases, and the junction held 12 bases outside the gene matches. The CDR3 consists of 18 residues. Germline assignment: CDR1 KGHSH and CDR2 LQKENI. The chain's CDR3 is CASSPNPRGGAMNTEAFF. DNA for the CDR3: TGTGCCAGCTCACCAAACCCCAGGGGGGGGGCAATGAACACTGAAGCTTTCTTT.

V is TRBV28 and J is TRBJ1-1; the D gene is possibly TRBD1 (6 bases). Trimming left V 8 bases short and J 5 bases short, with 12 bases between. This CDR3 is 12 amino acids long. The germline V gene encodes CDR1 MDHEN and CDR2 SYDVKM. In DNA form, the CDR3 reads TGTGCCAGCGGACCCCAGGGGACTGAAGCTTTCTTT. It encodes CASGPQGTEAFF.

In this sample, this clonotype turned up many times. V gene TRBV7-9 combines with J gene TRBJ2-7; D ambiguous. The CDR3 contains 14 residues. Germline-derived CDR1 and CDR2 are SEHNR and FQNEAQ (reference sequence). V was cut by 5 bases and J by 0 bases, with 11 bases left in between. Here the CDR3 reads CASSETISSYEQYV. The CDR3 DNA reads as TGTGCCAGCAGCGAGACAATAAGCTCCTACGAGCAGTACGTC.

This clonotype was counted ten times or more. The gene calls are TRBV18 and TRBJ2-1; TRBD2 aligns across 9 bases. Germline assignment: CDR1 KGHSH and CDR2 LQKENI. This CDR3 is built from 14 residues. Trimming removed 3 bases from V and 5 bases from J; junction bases left unmatched: 2. The chain's CDR3 is CASSPVAGDNEQFF. CDR3 in DNA: TGTGCCAGCTCACCCGTAGCGGGAGACAATGAGCAGTTCTTC.

This clonotype was seen a few times. This sequence joins TRBV19 and TRBJ2-3; 8 bases match TRBD2. V was clipped by 5 bases and J by 6 bases; unmatched bases: 4. This CDR3 comprises 13 residues. Germline lookup yields CDR1 LNHDA and CDR2 SQIVND (reference sequence). CDR3 sequence: CASSLRGADTQYF. Written as DNA, the CDR3 is TGTGCCAGTAGTTTGCGGGGGGCGGATACGCAGTATTTT.

This clonotype is medium-sized (0.01 to 0.1%) by share. The chain employs TRBV18 and TRBJ1-4, with 7 bases that match TRBD1. The CDR3 sequence is 15 residues long. CDR1 and CDR2 (germline): KGHSH, LQKENI. Trimming cost V 4 bases and J 8 bases; bases outside gene matches: 10. CDR3: CASSLRDRIPEKLFF. The CDR3 region has the DNA TGTGCCAGCTCACTGCGGGACAGAATACCCGAAAAACTGTTTTTT.